This T cell receptor (beta chain) was recorded in a study of blood T cell repertoires in COVID-19. TCRdb's table, derived via immunoSEQ multiplex PCR, lists solely in-frame clones and lacks some. Among approximately 100,000 clones listed, around 86% were seen once. The CDR3 is 15 amino acids. Germline V gives CDR1 MDHEN, CDR2 SYDVKM. The V gene end was trimmed by 4 bases and the J gene end by 2 bases; junction bases not matched to a gene: 7. The material sequenced was peripheral blood. This sequence originates from a human donor in a cohort sampled during active COVID-19. The chain links TRBV28 to TRBJ2-7, with 8 bases that match TRBD1. The CDR3 DNA reads TGTGCCAGCAGTTACGGGGGACAGGTACCCTACGAGCAGTACTTC. Residues: CASSYGGQVPYEQYF.